Listed below are T cell receptor beta chains from one sample, sequenced in a study of shared clonotypes between healthy human individuals. The table came from immunoSEQ multiplex PCR; TCRdb's copy has only in-frame clones and leaves some out. Of approximately 99,000 clones in the sample, around 65% are singletons; the top ten hold approximately 23%. The specimen was memory CD8+ T cells sorted from blood. The receptors here all came from a woman under 40 in good health. Both conserved end residues are part of each CDR3. D genes are given only for firm matches. The size of a clone is reported for some rows only, either as once, few or many, or as a class for expanded clones.

. | . | TRBJ1-2 | TRBV29-1 | CSTRDTTFGYTF | TGCAGCACGAGGGACACTACTTTTGGCTACACCTTC
. | few | TRBJ1-1 | TRBV2 | CASKTDSAEPEAFF | TGTGCCAGCAAGACGGACAGCGCAGAACCTGAAGCTTTCTTT
. | . | TRBJ1-1 | TRBV6-1 | CASSQTRGGTEAFF | TGTGCCAGCAGTCAAACCAGGGGTGGAACTGAAGCTTTCTTT
. | once | TRBJ1-1 | TRBV7-9 | CASSPGFLVNTEAFF | TGTGCCAGCAGCCCAGGGTTCCTGGTGAACACTGAAGCTTTCTTT
TRBD1 | . | TRBJ2-1 | TRBV10-1 | CASSIPGTGINEQFF | TGCGCCAGCAGTATCCCCGGGACAGGGATCAATGAGCAGTTCTTC
. | few | TRBJ2-7 | TRBV7-2 | CASSLARSSDEQYF | TGTGCCAGCAGCTTAGCGCGCAGTAGCGACGAGCAGTACTTC
. | . | TRBJ2-7 | TRBV15 | CATSRDPRGDEQYF | TGTGCCACCAGCAGAGATCCTAGGGGCGACGAGCAGTACTTC
TRBD2 | . | TRBJ2-5 | TRBV4-1 | CASSQVAGEQETQYF | TGCGCCAGCAGCCAAGTAGCGGGGGAACAAGAGACCCAGTACTTC
TRBD2 | few | TRBJ2-5 | TRBV2 | CASRKISGSSETQYF | TGTGCCAGCAGGAAAATCAGCGGGAGTTCCGAGACCCAGTACTTC
. | once | TRBJ2-7 | TRBV4-1 | CASRAWGSSYEQYF | TGCGCCAGCCGCGCATGGGGAAGCTCCTACGAGCAGTACTTC
TRBD1 | . | TRBJ2-4 | TRBV27 | CASAGGGFPFAKNIQYF | TGTGCCAGCGCAGGGGGCGGCTTTCCCTTCGCCAAAAACATTCAGTACTTC
TRBD2 | . | TRBJ2-3 | TRBV28 | CASSQVAGSGTDTQYF | TGTGCCAGCAGTCAAGTAGCGGGATCCGGTACAGATACGCAGTATTTT
. | . | TRBJ2-7 | TRBV19 | CATLGESYEQYF | TGTGCTACATTGGGGGAATCCTACGAGCAGTACTTC
TRBD2 | . | TRBJ2-3 | TRBV25-1 | CASSETSGRSDTQYF | TGTGCCAGCAGTGAGACTAGCGGGAGGTCAGATACGCAGTATTTT
. | . | TRBJ2-3 | TRBV25-1 | CASSPPGNSNTTDTQYF | TGTGCCAGCTCCCCCCCCGGGAACTCTAATACCACAGATACGCAGTATTTT
TRBD1 | . | TRBJ2-1 | TRBV28 | CASCSGGPDRVFHREQFF | TGTGCCAGCTGTTCAGGTGGGCCGGACAGGGTATTTCATCGGGAGCAGTTCTTC